This record covers a single TCR beta chain. Its antigen is unknown. Qualities for individual bases were not recorded, and no much larger clone is one base off. Trimming at the junction amounts to 2 bases on V and 3 bases on J, and the germline ends lie 14 bases apart. CDR1 and CDR2, per the germline V gene (reference sequence), are MNHEY and SMNVEV. The CDR3 numbers 16 residues from cysteine through phenylalanine. Kept here is only the CDR3 DNA, which spans 48 bases and is read in frame from base 1. Instrument on record: Illumina HiSeq 2500. Quantitative 5'-RACE with molecular barcodes was the method used to prepare the TCR beta libraries. The paper's processing steps were these. Disease-linked TCR variants were identified with a new computational method built on a probabilistic model of VDJ rearrangement. Through fastp at Q25 and MiXCR, TCRdb rebuilt clones from the public reads, retaining in-frame beta chains. Records with the same CDR3 protein are collapsed into one entry carrying the most frequent genes and DNA. These V and J calls derive from TCRdb rather than the authors' analysis. The sample data list fewer than 500,000 distinct CDR3 sequences, and 20% to 30% of these were observed just once. 0.89% of the sample comes from the top ten.

This sample is part of a study of CD8 T cells in ankylosing spondylitis listed by TCRdb under 2017. With regard to the full study: The study profiled T cell receptor beta repertoires in healthy donors and ankylosing spondylitis patients to find disease-linked TCR variants. The whole study cohort included over a hundred healthy donors and around 25 ankylosing spondylitis patients. Samples of peripheral blood were taken, and for ankylosing spondylitis patients, synovial fluid was collected as well. Points the paper makes about the study in general: A CD8+ phenotype was shown by the disease-linked clones, which were found at relatively low frequencies in peripheral blood. The disease-linked clones were reported to be significantly enriched in matched synovial fluid samples from ankylosing spondylitis patients. Some motif variants had previously been reported in the synovial fluid and blood of reactive arthritis patients, which suggests shared mechanisms of disease initiation. A TCR beta motif of several highly homologous amino acid variants appeared characteristic of blood from ankylosing spondylitis patients.

Specimen: blood, either unsorted or a sorted T cell fraction (not recorded which). This TCR came from a male donor with ankylosing spondylitis. The chain is assembled from TRBV27 and TRBJ1-5, and possibly TRBD1, on 6 matching bases. The CDR3 region reads CASSLLEGDLNQPQHF. The base sequence is TGTGCCAGCAGTTTACTGGAGGGGGACCTCAATCAGCCCCAGCATTTT.